These 25 T cell receptor beta chains share one sample of origin, sequenced in a study of response to subunit inactivated influenza vaccine. TCRdb independently ran MiXCR on the RT-PCR reads; one entry per CDR3 protein. The table lists 450,000 to 700,000 distinct CDR3 sequences, around 15% of them singletons. This material consisted of PBMCs from blood, taken 11 to 12 days after vaccination. The receptor set was obtained from a man aged 50-60 years who received an inactivated influenza vaccine.

This clonotype was seen only a few times. The chain combines TRBV27 with TRBJ2-1; 8 bases align to TRBD2. The length of the CDR3 is 16 residues. J lost 3 bases, V lost 1 base, and 5 bases had no gene match. CDR1 and CDR2 (germline): MNHEY, SMNVEV (reference sequence). The CDR3 here is CASSLLAGNLYNEQFF. CDR3 sequence (DNA): TGTGCCAGCAGTTTATTAGCGGGGAACCTCTACAATGAGCAGTTCTTC.

CDR3 region: CASSVGLASELFF. The CDR3 region has the DNA TGTGCCAGCAGCGTCGGACTAGCCTCCGAGCTGTTTTTT. The rearrangement uses TRBV7-2 and TRBJ2-2, with TRBD2 matching over 8 bases. V was clipped by 5 bases and J by 11 bases; unmatched bases: 7. The CDR3 loop spans 13 amino acids. Germline V CDR1 and CDR2: SGHTA, FQGNSA.

This clonotype was detected a few times. V and J are TRBV20-1 and TRBJ2-5; D gene uncertain. Germline V gene data show CDR1 as DFQATT and CDR2 as SNEGSKA (reference sequence). Trimming took 7 bases from V and 1 from J, leaving 7 bases between them. CDR3 length: 11 amino acids. CDR3 residues: CSDGGQETQYF. The CDR3 DNA follows: TGCAGTGATGGCGGCCAAGAGACCCAGTACTTC.

J is TRBJ2-1 and V is TRBV20-1, with 7 bases identical to TRBD2. V was clipped by 3 bases and J by 8 bases; unmatched bases: 13. CDR1 and CDR2 (germline): DFQATT, SNEGSKA (reference sequence). CDR3 length equals 15 residues. In nucleotides, the CDR3 is TGCAGTGCTAGCGTGGCGGGAGCGGGATTCTATGAGCAGTTCTTC. It yields the protein CSASVAGAGFYEQFF.

This clonotype was seen many times. The genes are TRBV4-3 and TRBJ2-5; 9 nucleotides align to TRBD2. This CDR3 is built from 15 residues. V lost 1 base and J lost 2; bases outside the gene matches: 2. CDR1 and CDR2 (germline): LGHNA, YSLEER. The CDR3 DNA sequence: TGCGCCAGCAGCCAAGGACTAGCGGTACAAGAGACCCAGTACTTC. Amino acid sequence: CASSQGLAVQETQYF.

This chain links TRBV29-1 with TRBJ1-5; D uncertain. The CDR3 totals 12 residues. V lost 4 bases and J lost 2, with 6 bases in between. Germline V gives CDR1 SQVTM, CDR2 ANQGSEA. The CDR3 sequence: CSVGDGNQPQHF. CDR3 nucleotide sequence: TGCAGCGTTGGCGACGGCAATCAGCCCCAGCATTTT. Filled out from reference TRBV29-1 and TRBJ1-5, the complete variable domain reads SAVISQKPSRDICQRGTSLTIQCQVDSQVTMMFWYRQQPGQSLTLIATANQGSEATYESGFVIDKFPISRPNLTFSTLTVSNMSPEDSSIYLCSVGDGNQPQHFGDGTRLSIL.

The chain is built from TRBV6-2 or TRBV6-3 and TRBJ2-5; D remains unclear. The CDR3 sequence is 11 residues long. CDR1 is MNHEY and CDR2 is SVGEGT in the germline V gene. V gave up 8 bases and J gave up 2 bases, with 6 bases separating them. The CDR3 protein is CASLGQETQYF. CDR3 in DNA: TGTGCCAGCCTCGGTCAAGAGACCCAGTACTTC.

This clonotype was seen repeatedly, ten times or more. The chain recombines TRBV27 with TRBJ2-2; D uncertain. V was pared by 1 base and J by 6 bases, with 3 bases between. There are 12 residues in the CDR3. Germline V lookup: CDR1 MNHEY, CDR2 SMNVEV (reference sequence). The CDR3 coding sequence is TGTGCCAGCAGTTTATGGGCCGGGGAGCTGTTTTTT. This codes for CASSLWAGELFF.

In its sample, this clonotype was seen a few times. One junction end does not reproduce the germline sequence, and a read error may be involved. The chain is built from TRBV4-3 and TRBJ2-2, with 8 bases matching TRBD1. The CDR3 spans 16 residues. The germline V gene has CDR1 LGHNA and CDR2 YSLEER. The CDR3 coding sequence is TGCGCCAGCAGCCAAGTTCAGGGGGCGAAGACCGGGGAGCTGTTTTTT. Its protein product is CASSQVQGAKTGELFF.

The chain is built from TRBV20-1 and TRBJ2-3, with TRBD2 matching over 10 bases. Germline V gene lookup returns CDR1 DFQATT and CDR2 SNEGSKA (reference sequence). Trimming removed 5 bases from V and 5 bases from J; junction bases left unmatched: 7. This CDR3 has 14 amino acids. In DNA form, the CDR3 reads TGCAGTGCTGGCCTAGCGGGAGCAAAAGATACGCAGTATTTT. It is translated as CSAGLAGAKDTQYF.

This clonotype occurred many times. The chain couples TRBV12-3 or TRBV12-4 to TRBJ2-5; possible D gene TRBD1, 6 bases. The CDR3 runs 11 residues. Trimming removed 0 bases at V and 11 bases at J, with 7 bases between. The CDR3 spells CASSLAGTQYF. For the CDR3, the DNA is TGTGCCAGCAGTTTAGCGGGGACACAGTACTTC.

The chain joins TRBV6-1 to TRBJ2-1; 10 bases match TRBD2. The CDR3 contains 15 residues. Germline-derived CDR1 and CDR2 are MNHNS and SASEGT. V dropped 7 bases and J dropped 0; count of bases not matched to a gene: 3. The CDR3 coding sequence is TGTGCCAGCAAAGCGGGAGGGGGCTCCTACAATGAGCAGTTCTTC. This encodes CASKAGGGSYNEQFF.

This clonotype has just a few counts. This rearrangement joins TRBV11-3 to TRBJ2-1; D is unclear. From germline, CDR1 is SGHNT and CDR2 YENEEA. V was pared by 5 bases and J by 4 bases, with 12 bases between. The CDR3 runs 14 residues. The CDR3 DNA follows: TGTGCCAGCAGCGTCTCCGCGAGGTACAATGAGCAGTTCTTC. Its translation: CASSVSARYNEQFF. Full variable domain (remainder filled in from reference TRBV11-3 and TRBJ2-1): EAGVVQSPRYKIIEKKQPVAFWCNPISGHNTLYWYLQNLGQGPELLIRYENEEAVDDSQLPKDRFSAERLKGVDSTLKIQPAELGDSAVYLCASSVSARYNEQFFGPGTRLTVL.

This clonotype has a handful of counts. V gene TRBV7-3 combines with J gene TRBJ2-1; D gene ambiguous. The length of the CDR3 is 17 residues. The ends were cut back, 2 bases at V and 6 bases at J, with 20 bases in the middle. The germline CDR1 and CDR2 sequences are SGHTA and FQGTGA. CDR3 nucleotides: TGTGCCAGCAGCTTAGTGGCAGTCCCCGTTTCCATCAATGAGCAGTTCTTC. It translates to CASSLVAVPVSINEQFF.

This clonotype has only a few counts. The chain couples TRBV12-3 or TRBV12-4 to TRBJ2-2, with TRBD1 identical over 7 bases. This CDR3 spans 14 amino acids. Unmatched junction bases numbered 1, after V lost 4 bases and J lost 2 bases. The CDR3 loop reads CASSWDRNTGELFF. The DNA for the CDR3 is TGTGCCAGCAGTTGGGACAGAAACACCGGGGAGCTGTTTTTT.

The J gene is TRBJ2-1, the V gene TRBV7-3; 7 bases align to TRBD1. Germline assignment: CDR1 SGHTA and CDR2 FQGTGA. The length of the CDR3 is 15 residues. Unmatched junction bases numbered 11, after V lost 4 bases and J lost 8 bases. The DNA of the CDR3 is TGTGCCAGCAGCTCTTTAGGGAACAGGGGAGATGAGCAGTTCTTC. This sequence encodes CASSSLGNRGDEQFF.

This clonotype has more than one count but fewer than ten. V gene TRBV29-1 combines with J gene TRBJ2-7; the match to TRBD2 covers 8 bases. Germline assignment: CDR1 SQVTM and CDR2 ANQGSEA. J was trimmed by 4 bases and V by 4 bases; bases with no gene match: 18. The CDR3 has 17 amino acids. The CDR3 coding sequence is TGCAGCGTTGGTGGTAGCGGGGCCCCACATAAAGGATACGAGCAGTACTTC. Protein: CSVGGSGAPHKGYEQYF.

J is TRBJ1-2 and V is TRBV7-2; TRBD1 matches at 7 bases. There are 14 residues in the CDR3. V dropped 5 bases and J dropped 1; count of bases not matched to a gene: 4. Looked up from germline, CDR1 is SGHTA and CDR2 is FQGNSA. In nucleotides, the CDR3 is TGTGCCAGCAGCAGCACAGGGGTTAACTATGGCTACACCTTC. It encodes CASSSTGVNYGYTF.

This clonotype was counted a few times. This chain connects TRBV12-3 or TRBV12-4 to TRBJ2-2, with D uncertain. V lost 3 bases and J 4 bases, leaving 9 bases between the germline ends. The CDR3 is made up of 14 amino acids. Written as DNA, the CDR3 is TGTGCCAGCAGTTTCGTGGGGTCCACCGGGGAGCTGTTTTTT. Protein: CASSFVGSTGELFF.

This sequence joins TRBV5-1 and TRBJ2-4; D is undetermined. CDR1 is SGHRS and CDR2 is YFSETQ in the germline V gene. The ends were cut back, 2 bases at V and 4 bases at J, with 10 bases in the middle. The CDR3 covers 14 residues. The CDR3 coding sequence is TGCGCCAGCAGCTTAAGGACGGATAAAAACATTCAGTACTTC. This codes for CASSLRTDKNIQYF.

This clonotype has just a few counts. The chain combines TRBV4-3 with TRBJ1-4; D might be TRBD1 (5 bases). The germline CDR1 and CDR2 sequences are LGHNA and YSLEER. The length of the CDR3 is 15 residues. Trimming removed 0 bases at V and 8 bases at J, with 13 bases between. The CDR3 nucleotides are TGCGCCAGCAGCCAAGAAGAGGGAGGGGACGAAAAACTGTTTTTT. Encoded protein: CASSQEEGGDEKLFF.

The genes are TRBV9 and TRBJ2-2; 7 nucleotides line up with TRBD2. Germline V lookup: CDR1 SGDLS, CDR2 YYNGEE. V lost 3 bases and J lost 2; bases outside the gene matches: 4. The CDR3 consists of 15 residues. The DNA for the CDR3 is TGTGCCAGCAGCGCGAGCGGGGTCAACACCGGGGAGCTGTTTTTT. It yields the protein CASSASGVNTGELFF.

The V call is TRBV5-1, the J call TRBJ2-5; D is undetermined. CDR3 length: 16 residues. Trimming removed 4 bases from V and 3 bases from J, with 19 bases in between. CDR1 is SGHRS, CDR2 YFSETQ, per germline. The CDR3 DNA reads TGCGCCAGCAGCCCTACCCGAATCGACGGTAAAGAGACCCAGTACTTC. As protein: CASSPTRIDGKETQYF.

CDR3 bases: TGTGCCAGCAGTAAAACCCCGAACACTGAAGCTTTCTTT. Its protein is CASSKTPNTEAFF. V usage is TRBV2 and J usage is TRBJ1-1; D unclear. V was shortened by 5 bases and J by 1 base, with 8 bases between the two germline ends. This CDR3 has 13 amino acids. Germline CDR1 and CDR2: SNHLY and FYNNEI.

This chain links TRBV20-1 with TRBJ2-3; 7 positions match TRBD2. Germline-derived CDR1 and CDR2 are DFQATT and SNEGSKA (reference sequence). The ends lost 6 bases at V and 2 bases at J; junction bases unmatched: 8. The CDR3 runs 14 residues. CDR3 nucleotides: TGCAGTGCGCCCCCACTAGCGTCCACAGATACGCAGTATTTT. It translates to CSAPPLASTDTQYF.